This TCR beta chain is from a study of OX40 agonist ivuxolimab in advanced cancers. Some background on the complete study: Ivuxolimab, which targeted the costimulatory receptor OX40 (CD134), was an agonistic, fully human IgG2 monoclonal antibody. Intravenous ivuxolimab was administered to patients every 2 weeks at six dose levels: 0.01, 0.1, 0.3, 1.5, 3 and 10 mg/kg. Of the 50 to 55 dose-escalation patients, hepatocellular carcinoma was present in approximately 20, melanoma in approximately 15, renal cell carcinoma in 9 and head and neck cancer in 9. The dose-escalation cohort was about 83% male with a mean age of roughly 62 years, ranging from about 23 to 85. Patients were allowed to have had prior anti-PD-1, anti-PD-L1 or anti-CTLA-4 therapy, and around two fifths of the dose-escalation patients had been treated with checkpoint inhibitors. Three dose-escalation patients achieved partial responses, one with hepatocellular carcinoma and two with cutaneous melanoma. Peripheral TCRbeta sequencing aimed to test whether ivuxolimab altered TCR sequence diversity and caused clonal T-cell expansion. The paper covers the monotherapy dose-escalation part of the phase I ivuxolimab trial, which included N ≈ 57 patients. Results and caveats for the whole study, not just this receptor: At doses from 0.1 to 3.0 mg/kg, clonal expansion was seen in both CD4+ and CD8+ blood T cells between baseline and week 6. After ivuxolimab, CD8+ T cells had more expanded clones than CD4+ T cells on average. In the 0.1-3.0 mg/kg groups, partial responders were among the patients with the lowest normalized peripheral clonal expansion, particularly in CD8+ T cells. Low levels of normalized T-cell clonal expansion were also seen in some nonresponding patients. The antigen specificity of the clonally expanded peripheral T cells was not determined.

V loses 3 bases of germline sequence and J loses 2 bases, and the interval between the two ends is 18 bases. There are 17 amino acids in the CDR3, from cysteine to phenylalanine inclusive. The kept DNA is CDR3 alone, 51 bases in frame from the first base. The germline V gene gives CDR1 as SGHDT and CDR2 as YYEEEE. With respect to this clone: Its antigen remains undetermined. It has no much larger one-base neighbor in the sample; base qualities were not kept.

Genomic DNA was isolated from the sorted cells so that the TCRbeta CDR3 region could be sequenced. TCRbeta CDR3 regions were sequenced using the immunoSEQ Assay. The source is immuneACCESS, and TCRdb retained only in-frame sequences with V and J called. Part of the clones is not carried over; for the studies checked, unresolved V genes explain less than half of this, and the remainder is unexplained. The sample includes roughly 11,000 clones, with 70% to 80% observed a single time. The ten largest clonotypes hold 16% of the sample. Patients with a history of autoimmune disease or receiving systemic immunosuppression were excluded from the trial. Peripheral blood for TCR sequencing was collected from all dose cohorts at baseline, on cycle 4 day 1, and on cycle 7 day 1. The samples were taken from a phase I, first-in-human, multicenter, open-label dose-escalation trial of ivuxolimab. Adults with locally advanced or metastatic melanoma, renal cell, hepatocellular, or head and neck squamous cell carcinoma were enrolled in the trial. Before TCR sequencing, CD4+ T cells and CD8+ T cells from peripheral blood were sorted into separate populations.

The sample consisted of CD4+ or CD8+ T cells sorted from blood, taken in a trial of the OX40 agonist ivuxolimab. The sequence derives from an adult with an advanced solid tumor such as melanoma, head and neck, liver or kidney cancer. The rearranged segments are TRBV5-6 and TRBJ2-1; matching of 5 bases hints at TRBD2 as the D gene. The CDR3 region: CASSWQGLEFAYNEQFF. The DNA sequence is given as TGTGCCAGCAGCTGGCAAGGACTGGAGTTCGCCTACAATGAGCAGTTCTTC. The full variable domain, with segments outside the CDR3 supplied by the reference TRBV5-6 and TRBJ2-1 proteins, appears as DAGVTQSPTHLIKTRGQQVTLRCSPKSGHDTVSWYQQALGQGPQFIFQYYEEEERQRGNFPDRFSGHQFPNYSSELNVNALLLGDSALYLCASSWQGLEFAYNEQFFGPGTRLTVL.